Listed here is a single T cell receptor beta chain. Antigen specificity is unknown. The data were produced by immunoSEQ multiplex PCR, yet TCRdb's version contains in-frame clones alone and is incomplete. This table holds tens of thousands of clones, roughly 84% found once. CDR3 length: 15 amino acids. This sample is drawn from a study of OX40 agonist ivuxolimab in advanced cancers. About the research overall: Every 2 weeks, patients got intravenous ivuxolimab at one of six dose levels (0.01-10 mg/kg). The study, taken as a whole, reports: Among some nonresponders, normalized T-cell clonal expansion was also low. Researchers report that CD8+ T cells had, on average, more expanded clones than CD4+.

The source material was CD4+ or CD8+ T cells sorted from blood, sampled in a trial of the OX40 agonist ivuxolimab. The chain links TRBV21-1 to TRBJ2-2; whether TRBD2, the table's D call, matches the DNA was not checked. TRBV21-1 is classified as a pseudogene. This TCR derives from an adult with an advanced solid tumor such as melanoma, head and neck, liver or kidney cancer. CDR3 in amino acids: CASSPWTRTTGELFF. The CDR3 DNA reads TGTGCCAGCAGCCCATGGACTAGAACCACCGGGGAGCTGTTTTTT.